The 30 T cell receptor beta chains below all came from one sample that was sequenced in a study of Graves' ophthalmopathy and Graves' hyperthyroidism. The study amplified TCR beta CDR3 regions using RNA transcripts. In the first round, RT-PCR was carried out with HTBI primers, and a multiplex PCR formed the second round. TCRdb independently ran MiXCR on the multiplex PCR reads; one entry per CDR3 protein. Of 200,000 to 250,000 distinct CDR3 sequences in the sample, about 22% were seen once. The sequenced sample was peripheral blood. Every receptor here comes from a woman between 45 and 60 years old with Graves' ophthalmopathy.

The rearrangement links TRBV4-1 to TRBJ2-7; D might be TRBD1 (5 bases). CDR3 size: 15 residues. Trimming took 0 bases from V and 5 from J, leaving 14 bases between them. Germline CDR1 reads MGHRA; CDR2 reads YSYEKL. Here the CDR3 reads CASSQDLKPGHEQYF. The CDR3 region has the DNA TGCGCCAGCAGCCAAGACCTAAAACCAGGGCACGAGCAGTACTTC.

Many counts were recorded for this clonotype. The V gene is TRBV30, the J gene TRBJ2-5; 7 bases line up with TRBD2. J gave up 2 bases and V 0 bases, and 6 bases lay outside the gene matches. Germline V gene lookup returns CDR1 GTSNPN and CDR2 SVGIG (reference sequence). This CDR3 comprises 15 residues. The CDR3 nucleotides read TGTGCCTGGAGTGTTGTAGCGGGTCATCAAGAGACCCAGTACTTC. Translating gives CAWSVVAGHQETQYF. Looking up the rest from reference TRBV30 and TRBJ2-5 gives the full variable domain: SQTIHQWPATLVQPVGSPLSLECTVEGTSNPNLYWYRQAAGRGLQLLFYSVGIGQISSEVPQNLSASRPQDRQFILSSKKLLLSDSGFYLCAWSVVAGHQETQYFGPGTRLLVL.

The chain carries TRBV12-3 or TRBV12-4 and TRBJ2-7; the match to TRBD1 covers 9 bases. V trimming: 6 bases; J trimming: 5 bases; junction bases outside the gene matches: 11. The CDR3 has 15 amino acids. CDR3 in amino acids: CASRKSGTGIHEQYF. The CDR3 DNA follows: TGTGCCAGCAGAAAGTCCGGGACAGGGATACACGAGCAGTACTTC.

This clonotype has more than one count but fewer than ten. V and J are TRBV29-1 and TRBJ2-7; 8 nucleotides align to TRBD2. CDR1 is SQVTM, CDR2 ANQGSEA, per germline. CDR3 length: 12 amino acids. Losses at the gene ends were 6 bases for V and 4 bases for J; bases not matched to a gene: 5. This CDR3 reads CSVRGGGYEQYF. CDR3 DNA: TGCAGCGTCCGGGGGGGAGGGTACGAGCAGTACTTC.

CDR3 in DNA: TGTGCCAGCAGCCCCGGCGTACACAGGGGAAGCGAGCAGTACTTC. Its translation: CASSPGVHRGSEQYF. V and J are TRBV5-5 and TRBJ2-7, with TRBD1 matching over 7 bases. Germline-derived CDR1 and CDR2 are SGHKS and YYEKEE (reference sequence). V trimming: 4 bases; J trimming: 6 bases; junction bases outside the gene matches: 13. This CDR3 has 15 amino acids.

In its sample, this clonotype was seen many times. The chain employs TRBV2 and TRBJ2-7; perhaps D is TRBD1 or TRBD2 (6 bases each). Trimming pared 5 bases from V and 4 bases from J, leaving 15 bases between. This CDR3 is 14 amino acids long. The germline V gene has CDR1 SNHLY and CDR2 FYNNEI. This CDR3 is CASSNLGGPYEQYF. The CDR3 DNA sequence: TGTGCCAGCAGTAACCTCGGGGGCCCTTACGAGCAGTACTTC.

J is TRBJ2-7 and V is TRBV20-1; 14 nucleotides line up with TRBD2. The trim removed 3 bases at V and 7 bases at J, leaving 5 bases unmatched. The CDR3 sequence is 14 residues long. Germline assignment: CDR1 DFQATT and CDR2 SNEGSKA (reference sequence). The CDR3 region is CSASTGLAGEEQYF. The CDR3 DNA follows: TGCAGTGCTAGCACGGGACTAGCGGGAGAAGAGCAGTACTTC.

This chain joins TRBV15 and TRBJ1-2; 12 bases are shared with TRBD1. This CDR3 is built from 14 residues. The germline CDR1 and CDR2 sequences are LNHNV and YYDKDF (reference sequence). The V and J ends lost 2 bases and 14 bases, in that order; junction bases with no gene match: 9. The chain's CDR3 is CATSRPGQGARYTF. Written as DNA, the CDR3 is TGTGCCACCAGCAGACCGGGACAGGGGGCACGGTATACCTTC.

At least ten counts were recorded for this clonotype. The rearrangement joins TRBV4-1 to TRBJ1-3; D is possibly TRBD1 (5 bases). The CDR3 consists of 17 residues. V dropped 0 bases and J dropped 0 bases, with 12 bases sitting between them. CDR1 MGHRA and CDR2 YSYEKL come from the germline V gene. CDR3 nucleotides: TGCGCCAGCAGCCAAGATACTTACAGGAACTCTGGAAACACCATATATTTT. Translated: CASSQDTYRNSGNTIYF.

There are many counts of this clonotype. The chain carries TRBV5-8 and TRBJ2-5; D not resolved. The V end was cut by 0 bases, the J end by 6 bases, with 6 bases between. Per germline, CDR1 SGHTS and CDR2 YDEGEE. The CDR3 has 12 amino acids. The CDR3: CASSLDLKTQYF. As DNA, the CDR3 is TGTGCCAGCAGCTTGGACTTGAAGACCCAGTACTTC.

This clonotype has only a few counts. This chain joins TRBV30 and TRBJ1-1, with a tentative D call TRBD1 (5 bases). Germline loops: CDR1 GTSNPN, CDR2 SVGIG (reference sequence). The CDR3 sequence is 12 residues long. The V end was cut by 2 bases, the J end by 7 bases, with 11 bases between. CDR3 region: CAWSWGLGEAFF. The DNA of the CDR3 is TGTGCCTGGAGTTGGGGGTTGGGTGAAGCTTTCTTT.

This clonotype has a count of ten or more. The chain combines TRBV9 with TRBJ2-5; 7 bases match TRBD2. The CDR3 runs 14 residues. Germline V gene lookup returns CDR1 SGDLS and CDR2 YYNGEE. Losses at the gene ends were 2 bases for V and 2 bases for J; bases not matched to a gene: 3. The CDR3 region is CASSVASGQETQYF. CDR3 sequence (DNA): TGTGCCAGCAGCGTCGCTAGCGGACAAGAGACCCAGTACTTC.

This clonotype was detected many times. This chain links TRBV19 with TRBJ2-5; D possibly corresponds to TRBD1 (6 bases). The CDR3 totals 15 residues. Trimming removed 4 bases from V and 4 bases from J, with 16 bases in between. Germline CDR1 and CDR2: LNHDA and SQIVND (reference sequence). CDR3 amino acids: CASSTYRDPAETQYF. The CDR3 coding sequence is TGTGCCAGTAGTACTTACAGGGACCCGGCAGAGACCCAGTACTTC.

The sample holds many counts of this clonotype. The CDR3: CSANRGEETQYF. DNA for the CDR3: TGCAGCGCCAACAGGGGAGAAGAGACCCAGTACTTC. The rearrangement links TRBV29-1 to TRBJ2-5, with 7 bases matching TRBD1. CDR3 length: 12 residues. J gave up 3 bases and V 7 bases, and 5 bases lay outside the gene matches. Germline V gene sequence: CDR1 SQVTM, CDR2 ANQGSEA.

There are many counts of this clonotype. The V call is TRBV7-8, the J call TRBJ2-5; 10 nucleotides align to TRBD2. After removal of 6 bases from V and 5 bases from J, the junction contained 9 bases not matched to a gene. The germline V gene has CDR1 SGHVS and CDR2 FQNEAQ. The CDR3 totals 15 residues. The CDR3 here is CASSSSGRSRETQYF. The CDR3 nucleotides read TGTGCCAGCAGTTCTAGCGGGAGATCGCGTGAGACCCAGTACTTC. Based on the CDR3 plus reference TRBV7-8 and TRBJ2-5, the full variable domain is GAGVSQSPRYKVAKRGQDVALRCDPISGHVSLFWYQQALGQGPEFLTYFQNEAQLDKSGLPSDRFFAERPEGSVSTLKIQRTQQEDSAVYLCASSSSGRSRETQYFGPGTRLLVL.

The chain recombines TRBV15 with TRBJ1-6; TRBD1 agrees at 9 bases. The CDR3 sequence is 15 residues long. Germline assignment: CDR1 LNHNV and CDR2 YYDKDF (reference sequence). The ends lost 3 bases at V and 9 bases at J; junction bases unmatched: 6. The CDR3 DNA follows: TGTGCCACCAGCAGGGCCGGGACAGGGAGTTCACCCCTCCACTTT. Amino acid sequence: CATSRAGTGSSPLHF.

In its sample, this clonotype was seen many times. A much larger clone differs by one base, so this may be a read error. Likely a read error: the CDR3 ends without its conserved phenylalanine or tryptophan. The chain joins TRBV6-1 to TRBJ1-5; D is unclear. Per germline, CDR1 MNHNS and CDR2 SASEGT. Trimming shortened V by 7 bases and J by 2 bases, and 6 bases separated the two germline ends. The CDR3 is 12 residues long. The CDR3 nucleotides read TGTGCCAGCAAGGGAGGCAATCAGCCCCAGCATCTT. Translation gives CASKGGNQPQHL.

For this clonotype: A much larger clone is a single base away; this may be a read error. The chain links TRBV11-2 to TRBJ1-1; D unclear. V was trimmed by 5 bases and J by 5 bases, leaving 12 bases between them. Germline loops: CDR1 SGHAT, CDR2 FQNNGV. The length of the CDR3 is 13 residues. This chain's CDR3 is CASSTAVGTEAFF. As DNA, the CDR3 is TGTGCCAGCAGCACTGCGGTGGGGACTGAAGCTTTCTTT.

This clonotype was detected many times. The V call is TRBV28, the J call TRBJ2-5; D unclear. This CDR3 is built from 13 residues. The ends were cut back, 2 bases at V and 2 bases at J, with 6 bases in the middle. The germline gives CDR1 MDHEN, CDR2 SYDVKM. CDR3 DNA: TGTGCCAGCAGTTTAGTTTGGCAAGAGACCCAGTACTTC. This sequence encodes CASSLVWQETQYF.

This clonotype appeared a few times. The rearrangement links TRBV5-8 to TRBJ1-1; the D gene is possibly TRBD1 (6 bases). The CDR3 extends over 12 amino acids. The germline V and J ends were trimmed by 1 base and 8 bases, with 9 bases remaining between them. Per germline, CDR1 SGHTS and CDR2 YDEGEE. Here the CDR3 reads CASSLRGGEAFF. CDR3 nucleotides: TGTGCCAGCAGCTTGAGGGGGGGCGAAGCTTTCTTT.

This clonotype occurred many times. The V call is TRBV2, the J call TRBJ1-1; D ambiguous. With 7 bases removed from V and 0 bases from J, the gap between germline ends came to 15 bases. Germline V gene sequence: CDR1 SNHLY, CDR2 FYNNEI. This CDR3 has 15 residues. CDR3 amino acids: CASTYRALMNTEAFF. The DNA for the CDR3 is TGTGCCAGCACGTACCGAGCCCTAATGAACACTGAAGCTTTCTTT.

CDR3 sequence reads: CASSYGVDYEQYF. In DNA, the CDR3 is TGTGCCAGCAGCTACGGGGTGGACTACGAGCAGTACTTC. This chain uses TRBV7-9 with TRBJ2-7; a possible D gene is TRBD2 (5 bases). The V end was cut by 4 bases, the J end by 3 bases, with 10 bases between. CDR3 size: 13 residues. The germline V gene has CDR1 SEHNR and CDR2 FQNEAQ (reference sequence).

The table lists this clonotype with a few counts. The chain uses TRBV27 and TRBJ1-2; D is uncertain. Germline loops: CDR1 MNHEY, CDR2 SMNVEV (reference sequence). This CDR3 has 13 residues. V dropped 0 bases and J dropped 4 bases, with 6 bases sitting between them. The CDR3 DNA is TGTGCCAGCAGTTTATCTGACCGCTATGGCTACACCTTC. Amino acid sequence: CASSLSDRYGYTF.

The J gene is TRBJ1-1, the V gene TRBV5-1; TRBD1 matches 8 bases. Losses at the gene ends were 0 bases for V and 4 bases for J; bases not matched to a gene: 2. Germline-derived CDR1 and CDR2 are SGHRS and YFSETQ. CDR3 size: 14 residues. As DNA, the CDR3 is TGCGCCAGCAGCTTGGGTGACAGGGGCACTGAAGCTTTCTTT. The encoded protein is CASSLGDRGTEAFF.

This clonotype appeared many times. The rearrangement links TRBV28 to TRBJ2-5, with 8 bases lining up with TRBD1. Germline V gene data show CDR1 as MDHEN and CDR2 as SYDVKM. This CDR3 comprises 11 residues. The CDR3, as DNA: TGTGGAACAGGGGGAAGAGAGACCCAGTACTTC. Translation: CGTGGRETQYF.

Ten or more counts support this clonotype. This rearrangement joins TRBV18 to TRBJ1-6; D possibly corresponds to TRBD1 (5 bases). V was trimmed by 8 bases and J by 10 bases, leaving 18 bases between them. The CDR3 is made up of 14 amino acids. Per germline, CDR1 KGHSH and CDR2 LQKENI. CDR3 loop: CASARQRMSSPLHF. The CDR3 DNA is TGTGCCAGCGCACGACAGAGAATGTCATCACCCCTCCACTTT. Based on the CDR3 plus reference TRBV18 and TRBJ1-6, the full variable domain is NAGVMQNPRHLVRRRGQEARLRCSPMKGHSHVYWYRQLPEEGLKFMVYLQKENIIDESGMPKERFSAEFPKEGPSILRIQQVVRGDSAAYFCASARQRMSSPLHFGNGTRLTVT.

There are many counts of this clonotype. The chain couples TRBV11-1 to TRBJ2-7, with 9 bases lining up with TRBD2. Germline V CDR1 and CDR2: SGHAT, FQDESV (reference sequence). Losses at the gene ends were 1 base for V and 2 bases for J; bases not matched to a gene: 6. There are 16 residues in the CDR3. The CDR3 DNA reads TGTGCCAGCAGCTTAGGTTGGACTAGCGCGACCTACGAGCAGTACTTC. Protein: CASSLGWTSATYEQYF.

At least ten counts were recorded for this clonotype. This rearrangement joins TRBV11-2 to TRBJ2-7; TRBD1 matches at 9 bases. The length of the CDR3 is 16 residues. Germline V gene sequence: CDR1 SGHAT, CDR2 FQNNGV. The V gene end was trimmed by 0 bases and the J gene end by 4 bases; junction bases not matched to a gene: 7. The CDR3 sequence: CASSLDPGTGTYEQYF. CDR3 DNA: TGTGCCAGCAGCTTAGATCCTGGGACAGGGACTTACGAGCAGTACTTC.

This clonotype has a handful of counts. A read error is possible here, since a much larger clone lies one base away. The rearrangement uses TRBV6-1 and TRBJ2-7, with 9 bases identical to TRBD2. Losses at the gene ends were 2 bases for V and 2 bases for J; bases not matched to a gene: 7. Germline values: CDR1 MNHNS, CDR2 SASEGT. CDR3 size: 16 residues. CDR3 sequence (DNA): TGTGCCAGCAGTGAAACTTTAGCGGGAGCTCCCTACGAGCAGTACTTC. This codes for CASSETLAGAPYEQYF.

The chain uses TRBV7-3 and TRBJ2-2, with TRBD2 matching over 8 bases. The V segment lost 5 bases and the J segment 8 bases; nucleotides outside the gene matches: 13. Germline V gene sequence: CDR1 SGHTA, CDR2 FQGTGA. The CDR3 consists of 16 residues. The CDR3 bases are TGTGCCAGCAGCATCGGGGCGGGAGGAGGTGTGGGGGAGCTGTTTTTT. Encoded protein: CASSIGAGGGVGELFF.